Listed below are T cell receptor beta chains from one sample, sequenced in a study of T-cell reconstitution after alpha-beta-depleted transplantation in children. TCRdb analysed the PCR reads with MiXCR anew, one entry per CDR3 protein. Altogether tens of thousands of distinct CDR3 sequences are present, 4.9% being singletons, with the ten largest covering approximately 17%. Sequencing used PBMCs, mostly from graft donor cells, obtained 180 days after TCRalphabeta/CD19-depleted stem cell transplant. The receptors were sampled from a boy under two years old who had a stem cell transplant for acute myeloid leukemia, so the T cells may come from the graft donor. CDR3s include the opening cysteine and the closing phenylalanine or tryptophan. D genes are given only for firm matches. The listing skips clone size in some rows; elsewhere it reads once, few, many or a size class.

>TRBJ1-4|many|.|TRBV12-5
CASGPLGATNEKLFF
TGTGCTAGTGGTCCACTAGGGGCAACTAATGAAAAACTGTTTTTT
>TRBJ2-5|.|.|TRBV10-1
CASSAYQETQYF
TGCGCCAGCAGTGCGTACCAAGAGACCCAGTACTTC
>TRBJ2-1|.|TRBD2|TRBV12-3/TRBV12-4
CALSFTTRLAGGSNEQFF
TGTGCCCTCAGTTTTACCACCCGACTAGCGGGGGGTAGCAATGAGCAGTTCTTC
>TRBJ2-1|medium-sized|TRBD2|TRBV7-2
CASSSQAGGPDEQFF
TGTGCCAGCAGCTCCCAGGCGGGGGGGCCCGATGAGCAGTTCTTC
>TRBJ1-6|many|.|TRBV7-6
CASSSGGVAGNSPLHF
TGTGCCAGCAGCTCGGGTGGGGTGGCGGGGAATTCACCCCTCCACTTT
>TRBJ2-1|many|TRBD2|TRBV6-5
CASMGSGGGSSYNEQFF
TGTGCCAGCATGGGTAGCGGGGGCGGAAGCTCCTACAATGAGCAGTTCTTC
>TRBJ2-7|many|.|TRBV5-1
CASSKAASSTYEQYF
TGCGCCAGCAGCAAGGCGGCTTCCTCGACTTACGAGCAGTACTTC
>TRBJ2-2|many|.|TRBV5-1
CASSRPVSNTGELFF
TGCGCCAGCAGCCGCCCCGTATCTAACACCGGGGAGCTGTTTTTT
>TRBJ2-5|many|.|TRBV11-2
CASRRYQETQYF
TGTGCCAGCAGGCGGTACCAAGAGACCCAGTACTTC
>TRBJ2-5|many|.|TRBV18
CASSPRGSGQETQYF
TGTGCCAGCTCACCACGGGGGAGTGGCCAAGAGACCCAGTACTTC
>TRBJ1-1|many|.|TRBV5-1
CASSSDVGRWSAEAFF
TGCGCCAGCAGCTCGGACGTCGGCCGGTGGAGTGCTGAAGCTTTCTTT
>TRBJ2-1|many|.|TRBV7-9
CASSEDISSYNEQFF
TGTGCCAGCAGCGAAGACATTTCCTCCTACAATGAGCAGTTCTTC
>TRBJ1-6|many|TRBD1|TRBV7-8
CASSSGGHGAPLHF
TGTGCCAGCAGCTCAGGGGGACACGGGGCACCCCTCCACTTT
>TRBJ2-3|many|.|TRBV5-5
CASSYGQPADTQYF
TGTGCCAGCAGTTATGGACAGCCGGCAGATACGCAGTATTTT
>TRBJ2-5|many|TRBD1|TRBV5-1
CASSGTGGMQETQYF
TGCGCCAGCTCCGGGACAGGGGGCATGCAAGAGACCCAGTACTTC
>TRBJ2-1|many|.|TRBV27
CASSPVGASYNEQFF
TGTGCCAGCAGTCCCGTCGGAGCCTCCTACAATGAGCAGTTCTTC
>TRBJ1-2|many|.|TRBV28
CASSPLPRGGHNGYTF
TGTGCCAGCAGTCCACTCCCTCGTGGGGGGCATAATGGCTACACCTTC
>TRBJ2-2|many|.|TRBV7-2
CASSPGRTNTGELFF
TGTGCCAGCAGCCCGGGACGTACGAACACCGGGGAGCTGTTTTTT
>TRBJ2-1|many|.|TRBV7-9
CASSLRVASSYNEQFF
TGTGCCAGCAGCTTAAGGGTGGCTAGCTCCTACAATGAGCAGTTCTTC
>TRBJ2-1|many|.|TRBV18
CASSPWERGYNEQFF
TGTGCCAGCTCACCGTGGGAAAGGGGGTACAATGAGCAGTTCTTC
>TRBJ1-3|many|TRBD1|TRBV2
CASSERNTGVSGNTIYF
TGTGCCAGCAGTGAACGCAATACAGGGGTCTCTGGAAACACCATATATTTT
>TRBJ1-4|many|.|TRBV4-2
CASSLGLRGEKLFF
TGTGCCAGCAGCCTGGGGCTCCGGGGGGAAAAACTGTTTTTT
>TRBJ1-4|many|.|TRBV5-6
CASSLATGITNEKLFF
TGTGCCAGCAGCTTGGCTACAGGGATAACTAATGAAAAACTGTTTTTT
>TRBJ1-2|many|.|TRBV18
CASSPETYGYTF
TGTGCCAGCTCACCGGAAACCTATGGCTACACCTTC
>TRBJ2-1|many|.|TRBV24-1
CATRGALNEQFF
TGTGCCACCCGGGGGGCCCTGAATGAGCAGTTCTTC
>TRBJ2-1|many|TRBD1|TRBV3-1
CASRGQGAYNEQFF
TGTGCCAGCAGAGGACAGGGGGCTTACAATGAGCAGTTCTTC
>TRBJ1-6|many|TRBD1|TRBV27
CASSPPGQGNSPLHF
TGTGCCAGCAGCCCCCCGGGACAGGGGAATTCACCCCTCCACTTT
>TRBJ2-3|many|TRBD2|TRBV27
CASTLRSTSGTDTQYF
TGTGCCAGCACTCTCCGATCAACTAGCGGCACAGATACGCAGTATTTT
>TRBJ1-1|many|.|TRBV7-9
CASSPPGYTEAFF
TGTGCCAGCAGCCCCCCCGGGTACACTGAAGCTTTCTTT
>TRBJ2-1|.|.|TRBV19
CASSGPAGDGFYNEQFF
TGTGCCAGTAGTGGTCCGGCAGGGGACGGCTTCTACAATGAGCAGTTCTTC
>TRBJ1-5|many|.|TRBV20-1
CSARLNRAQHF
TGCAGTGCTAGACTGAACCGAGCCCAGCATTTT
>TRBJ2-2|.|.|TRBV21-1
CASSKRGLAGTNTGELFF
TGTGCCAGCAGCAAACGGGGACTAGCGGGGACGAACACCGGGGAGCTGTTTTTT
>TRBJ2-1|many|.|TRBV12-3/TRBV12-4
CASSPRGASNEQFF
TGTGCCAGCAGTCCCCGGGGGGCCAGCAATGAGCAGTTCTTC
>TRBJ1-2|many|.|TRBV5-1
CASSLATQAYGYTF
TGCGCCAGCAGCTTGGCAACCCAGGCCTATGGCTACACCTTC
>TRBJ2-2|many|.|TRBV4-1
CASSQRSGELFF
TGCGCCAGCAGCCAAAGATCCGGGGAGCTGTTTTTT
>TRBJ2-5|many|.|TRBV5-1
CASSLGPARQETQYF
TGCGCCAGCAGCTTGGGCCCGGCGCGCCAAGAGACCCAGTACTTC
>TRBJ1-1|many|.|TRBV5-1
CASSLDRAYTEAFF
TGCGCCAGCAGCTTGGACAGGGCGTACACTGAAGCTTTCTTT
>TRBJ2-5|many|TRBD1|TRBV12-3/TRBV12-4
CASSRIGQGRETQYF
TGTGCCAGCAGTCGAATCGGACAGGGACGGGAGACCCAGTACTTC
>TRBJ2-2|many|.|TRBV3-1
CASSQMRTANTGELFF
TGTGCCAGCAGCCAGATGAGGACAGCGAACACCGGGGAGCTGTTTTTT
>TRBJ2-5|many|TRBD1|TRBV18
CASSPPEGARETQYF
TGTGCCAGCTCACCACCAGAGGGGGCAAGGGAGACCCAGTACTTC
>TRBJ1-4|many|.|TRBV12-3/TRBV12-4
CASSFRTLGTTNEKLFF
TGTGCCAGCAGTTTCCGAACCCTCGGGACAACTAATGAAAAACTGTTTTTT
>TRBJ2-2|many|.|TRBV7-9
CASMPATGELFF
TGTGCCAGCATGCCTGCTACCGGGGAGCTGTTTTTT
>TRBJ1-4|many|.|TRBV20-1
CSARGGAGNEKLFF
TGCAGTGCTAGAGGGGGGGCAGGGAATGAAAAACTGTTTTTT
>TRBJ1-6|many|.|TRBV7-2
CASSLASGRVDWSPLHF
TGTGCCAGCAGCTTAGCGTCGGGCAGGGTGGATTGGTCACCCCTCCACTTT
>TRBJ2-5|many|.|TRBV30
CAWSVGRIRDGQGKTQYF
TGTGCCTGGAGCGTCGGTAGGATCCGGGATGGGCAGGGAAAGACCCAGTACTTC
>TRBJ2-5|.|TRBD1|TRBV9
CASSVATGGLQETQYF
TGTGCCAGCAGCGTAGCGACAGGGGGTCTCCAAGAGACCCAGTACTTC
>TRBJ1-2|few|.|TRBV28
CASRRDSGVPINYGYTF
TGTGCCAGCAGGCGGGACTCCGGGGTCCCTATTAACTATGGCTACACCTTC